These 19 T cell receptor beta chains came from one sample sequenced in a study of graft-versus-host responses after intestinal transplantation. Antigens for these TCRs are unknown. Some clones are missing from TCRdb's copy, which holds only in-frame ones; the method was immunoSEQ multiplex PCR. Among approximately 85,000 clones, around 93% were seen once, and the ten largest hold around 1.1%. Here the sequenced sample was unstimulated CD8+ T cells sorted from spleen or lymph node cells, taken before transplant. These TCRs come from a human donor who was the organ donor for an intestinal transplant.

The genes are TRBV5-4 and TRBJ2-1; D is perhaps TRBD1 (7 bases). V was shortened by 8 bases and J by 4 bases, with 28 bases between the two germline ends. Per the germline V gene, CDR1 is SGHNT and CDR2 is YYREEE (reference sequence). CDR3 length: 18 residues. The CDR3 here is CASALGSGGPSGYNEQFF. The CDR3 DNA sequence: TGTGCCAGTGCACTGGGTTCAGGGGGGCCCTCTGGGTACAATGAGCAGTTCTTC.

This chain uses TRBV4-2 with TRBJ2-1; 11 bases are a match to TRBD2. The germline gives CDR1 LGHNA, CDR2 YNFKEQ. The CDR3 has 20 amino acids. V lost 0 bases and J lost 0; bases outside the gene matches: 10. This CDR3 reads CASSQDPGLAEDTSYNEQFF. Here the CDR3 DNA reads TGTGCCAGCAGCCAAGACCCGGGACTAGCGGAGGACACCTCCTACAATGAGCAGTTCTTC.

V usage is TRBV30 and J usage is TRBJ2-3, with TRBD1 identical over 9 bases. Germline CDR1 reads GTSNPN; CDR2 reads SVGIG (reference sequence). This CDR3 region has 16 residues. Unmatched junction bases numbered 15, after V lost 5 bases and J lost 6 bases. In DNA form, the CDR3 reads TGTGCCTGGGGTTACACGGGGACAGGGAGGTCGGATACGCAGTATTTT. Protein: CAWGYTGTGRSDTQYF.

The chain uses TRBV10-3 and TRBJ2-2, with 12 bases aligning to TRBD2. The J segment lost 6 bases and the V segment lost 6 bases, leaving 5 bases of the junction unmatched. Per germline, CDR1 ENHRY and CDR2 SYGVKD. The CDR3 loop spans 15 amino acids. The CDR3 reads CAISASGGAAGELFF. The DNA for the CDR3 is TGTGCCATCAGCGCTAGCGGGGGGGCCGCCGGGGAGCTGTTTTTT.

The V gene is TRBV5-8, the J gene TRBJ2-1, with TRBD2 identical over 12 bases. This CDR3 region has 17 residues. Trimming cost V 2 bases and J 2 bases; bases outside gene matches: 5. CDR1 is SGHTS, CDR2 YDEGEE, per germline. The CDR3 bases are TGTGCCAGCAGCTTAGTTGGACTAGCGGGGCCCTACAATGAGCAGTTCTTC. It specifies CASSLVGLAGPYNEQFF.

This chain uses TRBV13 with TRBJ1-2, with 7 bases identical to TRBD1. The CDR3 loop spans 15 amino acids. Germline loops: CDR1 PRHDT, CDR2 FYEKMQ (reference sequence). V shed 4 bases, J shed 6 bases, and the junction held 11 bases outside the gene matches. This CDR3 is CASSSLLAGQDGYTF. In DNA, the CDR3 is TGTGCCAGCAGCTCCCTTTTGGCAGGACAGGATGGCTACACCTTC.

The chain combines TRBV27 with TRBJ2-1; TRBD1 matches at 8 bases. V was pared by 10 bases and J by 4 bases, with 9 bases of the junction left unmatched. This CDR3 has 14 amino acids. Germline assignment: CDR1 MNHEY and CDR2 SMNVEV (reference sequence). The CDR3 DNA follows: TGTGCCACCTGGACAGGGAGTTTGTACAATGAGCAGTTCTTC. Translated, it gives CATWTGSLYNEQFF.

J is TRBJ1-5 and V is TRBV6-5; D is unresolved. The CDR3 contains 13 residues. Trimming cost V 6 bases and J 0 bases, with 6 bases left between them. CDR1 is MNHEY and CDR2 is SVGAGI in the germline V gene. The DNA of the CDR3 is TGTGCCAGCAGCCCCCATAGCAATCAGCCCCAGCATTTT. Protein product: CASSPHSNQPQHF.

This chain joins TRBV5-1 and TRBJ2-5; the match to TRBD2 covers 7 bases. The length of the CDR3 is 13 residues. Germline loops: CDR1 SGHRS, CDR2 YFSETQ. Trimming removed 3 bases from V and 5 bases from J; junction bases left unmatched: 4. The CDR3 nucleotides read TGCGCCAGCAGCTGGGGGAGGGACGAGACCCAGTACTTC. Encoded protein: CASSWGRDETQYF.

The chain recombines TRBV4-1 with TRBJ1-2, with D possibly being TRBD1 (6 bases). Trimming shortened V by 4 bases and J by 7 bases, and 22 bases separated the two germline ends. The CDR3 extends over 16 amino acids. Germline V gene sequence: CDR1 MGHRA, CDR2 YSYEKL. The CDR3 loop reads CASSPLSTGCNCGYTF. CDR3 coding DNA: TGCGCCAGCAGCCCCCTGTCGACAGGATGTAATTGTGGCTACACCTTC.

The chain couples TRBV6-5 to TRBJ2-5; 10 bases fit TRBD2. Trimming at V came to 2 bases and at J to 4 bases, leaving 4 bases not matched to a gene. Germline V gives CDR1 MNHEY, CDR2 SVGAGI. This CDR3 has 15 amino acids. The CDR3 nucleotides read TGTGCCAGCAGTTACGGGCTAGCGGGGGTAGAGACCCAGTACTTC. It is translated as CASSYGLAGVETQYF.

The V call is TRBV2, the J call TRBJ1-1, with no clear D. V was pared by 5 bases and J by 8 bases, with 12 bases between. Germline V CDR1 and CDR2: SNHLY, FYNNEI. The CDR3 runs 12 residues. CDR3 in amino acids: CASSPTAGEAFF. CDR3 nucleotides: TGTGCCAGCAGTCCCACGGCGGGGGAAGCTTTCTTT.

The V call is TRBV5-4, the J call TRBJ1-1; D gene ambiguous. The V end lost 0 bases, the J end lost 6 bases, and 15 bases lay between the germline ends. Germline V gene data show CDR1 as SGHNT and CDR2 as YYREEE (reference sequence). CDR3 length: 15 residues. The CDR3 bases are TGTGCCAGCAGCTTGGGGGCGCGCGGGTTTGCTGAAGCTTTCTTT. Translated, it gives CASSLGARGFAEAFF.

The rearrangement joins TRBV9 to TRBJ2-5, with 7 bases that match TRBD2. Trimming cost V 4 bases and J 1 base; bases outside gene matches: 10. Germline CDR1 is SGDLS and CDR2 is YYNGEE. The CDR3 runs 16 residues. The DNA for the CDR3 is TGTGCCAGCAGCCCACCCGGGGAGGGACTCCAAGAGACCCAGTACTTC. It is translated as CASSPPGEGLQETQYF.

The chain is built from TRBV19 and TRBJ1-2; a possible D gene is TRBD1 (5 bases). This CDR3 has 15 residues. V was shortened by 4 bases and J by 3 bases, with 15 bases between the two germline ends. The germline V gene has CDR1 LNHDA and CDR2 SQIVND (reference sequence). The CDR3 DNA sequence: TGTGCCAGTAGTAGGGACTCCCCGCTAGACTATGGCTACACCTTC. Protein product: CASSRDSPLDYGYTF.

The chain has TRBV27 and TRBJ1-1; 8 nucleotides agree with TRBD1. Germline loops: CDR1 MNHEY, CDR2 SMNVEV (reference sequence). V shed 7 bases, J shed 1 base, and the junction held 5 bases outside the gene matches. The CDR3 extends over 14 amino acids. CDR3 nucleotides: TGTGCCAGCATCCCCGGGACAGGGAACACTGAAGCTTTCTTT. This sequence encodes CASIPGTGNTEAFF.

The V gene is TRBV7-6, the J gene TRBJ2-1, with 11 bases aligning to TRBD2. Germline V gives CDR1 SGHVS, CDR2 FNYEAQ. CDR3 length: 15 amino acids. V shed 5 bases, J shed 9 bases, and the junction held 9 bases outside the gene matches. The CDR3 nucleotides are TGTGCCAGCAGCGCGCCTAGCGGGGGGTTCTTTGAGCAGTTCTTC. It yields the protein CASSAPSGGFFEQFF.

CDR3: CASSFTGPSGEKLFF. The CDR3 bases are TGTGCCAGCAGCTTTACAGGGCCTTCGGGGGAAAAACTGTTTTTT. The chain has TRBV11-3 and TRBJ1-4, with D maybe TRBD1 (6 bases). The CDR3 runs 15 residues. Trimming took 3 bases from V and 8 from J, leaving 16 bases between them. Per germline, CDR1 SGHNT and CDR2 YENEEA.

The rearrangement uses TRBV7-9 and TRBJ2-1; 11 nucleotides match TRBD2. This CDR3 is 16 amino acids long. The ends lost 5 bases at V and 5 bases at J; junction bases unmatched: 8. Germline CDR1 is SEHNR and CDR2 is FQNEAQ (reference sequence). CDR3 DNA sequence: TGTGCCAGCAGCGCGCGAATAGCGGGGGGGAACAATGAGCAGTTCTTC. Its translation is CASSARIAGGNNEQFF.